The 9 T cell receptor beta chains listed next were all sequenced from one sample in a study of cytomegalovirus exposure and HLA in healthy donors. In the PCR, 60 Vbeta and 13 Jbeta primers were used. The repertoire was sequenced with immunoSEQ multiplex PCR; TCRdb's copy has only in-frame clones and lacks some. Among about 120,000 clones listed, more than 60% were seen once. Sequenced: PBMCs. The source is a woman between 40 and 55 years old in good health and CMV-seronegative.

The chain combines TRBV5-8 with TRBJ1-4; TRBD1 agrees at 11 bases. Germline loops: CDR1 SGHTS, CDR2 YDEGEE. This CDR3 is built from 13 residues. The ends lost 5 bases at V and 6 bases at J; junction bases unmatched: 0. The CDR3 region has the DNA TGTGCCAGCAGGGACAGGGGGCATGAAAAACTGTTTTTT. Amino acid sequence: CASRDRGHEKLFF.

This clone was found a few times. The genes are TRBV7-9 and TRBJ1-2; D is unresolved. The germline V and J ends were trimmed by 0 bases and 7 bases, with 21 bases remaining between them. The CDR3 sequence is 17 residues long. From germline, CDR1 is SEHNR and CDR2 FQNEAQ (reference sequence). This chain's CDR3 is CASSLAGGGSGPAGYTF. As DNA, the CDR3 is TGTGCCAGCAGCTTAGCTGGCGGAGGGAGCGGACCGGCTGGCTACACCTTC.

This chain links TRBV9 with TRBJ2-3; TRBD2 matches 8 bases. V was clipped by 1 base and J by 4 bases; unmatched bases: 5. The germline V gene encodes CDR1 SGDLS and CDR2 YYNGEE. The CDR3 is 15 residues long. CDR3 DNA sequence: TGTGCCAGCAGCGTAAGCGGGAGAACTCCAGATACGCAGTATTTT. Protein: CASSVSGRTPDTQYF.

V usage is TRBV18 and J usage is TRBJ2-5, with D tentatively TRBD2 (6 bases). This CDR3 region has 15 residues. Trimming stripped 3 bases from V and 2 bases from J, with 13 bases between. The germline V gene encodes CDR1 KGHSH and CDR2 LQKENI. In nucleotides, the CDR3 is TGTGCCAGCTCACCCAATAGCGGAGGACAAGAGACCCAGTACTTC. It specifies CASSPNSGGQETQYF.

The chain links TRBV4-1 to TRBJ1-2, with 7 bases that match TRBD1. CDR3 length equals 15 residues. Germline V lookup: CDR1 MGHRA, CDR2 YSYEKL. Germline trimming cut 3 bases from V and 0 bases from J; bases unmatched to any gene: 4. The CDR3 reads CASSHGTVANYGYTF. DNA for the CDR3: TGCGCCAGCAGCCACGGGACAGTTGCTAACTATGGCTACACCTTC.

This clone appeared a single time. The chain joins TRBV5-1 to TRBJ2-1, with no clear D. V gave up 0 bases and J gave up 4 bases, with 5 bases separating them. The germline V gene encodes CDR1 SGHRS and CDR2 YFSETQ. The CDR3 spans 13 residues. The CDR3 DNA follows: TGCGCCAGCAGCTTGGGTCAGTACAATGAGCAGTTCTTC. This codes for CASSLGQYNEQFF.

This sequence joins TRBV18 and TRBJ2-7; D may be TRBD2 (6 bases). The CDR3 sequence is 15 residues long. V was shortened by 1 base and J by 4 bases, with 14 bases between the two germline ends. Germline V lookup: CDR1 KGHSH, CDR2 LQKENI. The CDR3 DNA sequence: TGTGCCAGCTCACCACGGGACTCCGAGGGGTACGAGCAGTACTTC. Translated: CASSPRDSEGYEQYF.

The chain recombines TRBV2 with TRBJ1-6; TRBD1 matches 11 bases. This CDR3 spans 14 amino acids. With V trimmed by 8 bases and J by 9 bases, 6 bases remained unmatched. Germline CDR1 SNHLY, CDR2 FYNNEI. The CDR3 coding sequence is TGTGCCAGCCACGGACAGGGGGCTGGTTCACCCCTCCACTTT. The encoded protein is CASHGQGAGSPLHF.

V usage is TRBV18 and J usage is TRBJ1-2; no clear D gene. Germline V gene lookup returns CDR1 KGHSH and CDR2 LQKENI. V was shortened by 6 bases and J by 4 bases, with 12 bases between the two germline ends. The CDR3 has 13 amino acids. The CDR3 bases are TGTGCCAGCTCCCGGGAGGGCGGCTATGGCTACACCTTC. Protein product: CASSREGGYGYTF.